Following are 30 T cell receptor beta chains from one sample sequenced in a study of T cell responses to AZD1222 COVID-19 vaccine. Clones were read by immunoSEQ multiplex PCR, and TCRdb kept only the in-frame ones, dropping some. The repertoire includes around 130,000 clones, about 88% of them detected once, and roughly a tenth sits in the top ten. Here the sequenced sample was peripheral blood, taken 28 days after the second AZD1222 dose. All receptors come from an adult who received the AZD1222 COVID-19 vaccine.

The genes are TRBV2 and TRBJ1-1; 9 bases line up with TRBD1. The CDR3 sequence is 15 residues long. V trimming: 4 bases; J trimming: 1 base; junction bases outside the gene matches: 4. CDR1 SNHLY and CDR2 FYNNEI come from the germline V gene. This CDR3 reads CASSGQGGQNTEAFF. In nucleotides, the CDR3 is TGTGCCAGCAGTGGACAGGGGGGGCAGAACACTGAAGCTTTCTTT.

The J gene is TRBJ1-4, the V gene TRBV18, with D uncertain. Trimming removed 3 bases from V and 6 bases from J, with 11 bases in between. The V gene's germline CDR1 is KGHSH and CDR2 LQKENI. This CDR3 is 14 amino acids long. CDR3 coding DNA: TGTGCCAGCTCACCTTTCGAGACTGATGAAAAACTGTTTTTT. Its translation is CASSPFETDEKLFF.

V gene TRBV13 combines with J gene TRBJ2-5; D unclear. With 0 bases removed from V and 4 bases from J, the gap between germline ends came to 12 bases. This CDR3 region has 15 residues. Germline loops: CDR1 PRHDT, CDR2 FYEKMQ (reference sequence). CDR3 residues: CASSLGRMGLETQYF. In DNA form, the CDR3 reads TGTGCCAGCAGCTTAGGCCGTATGGGTTTAGAGACCCAGTACTTC. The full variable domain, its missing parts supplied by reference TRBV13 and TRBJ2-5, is AAGVIQSPRHLIKEKRETATLKCYPIPRHDTVYWYQQGPGQDPQFLISFYEKMQSDKGSIPDRFSAQQFSDYHSELNMSSLELGDSALYFCASSLGRMGLETQYFGPGTRLLVL.

The CDR3 coding sequence is TGCGCCAGCAGAAGAGATCTGTCCACTGAAGCTTTCTTT. Residues: CASRRDLSTEAFF. This chain joins TRBV4-3 and TRBJ1-1; D unclear. V lost 6 bases and J 4 bases, leaving 12 bases between the germline ends. Germline assignment: CDR1 LGHNA and CDR2 YSLEER. The CDR3 is made up of 13 amino acids.

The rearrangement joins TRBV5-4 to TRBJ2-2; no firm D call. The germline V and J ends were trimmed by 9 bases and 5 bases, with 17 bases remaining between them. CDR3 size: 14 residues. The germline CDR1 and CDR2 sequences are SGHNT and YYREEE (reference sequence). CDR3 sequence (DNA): TGTGCCACTGTAGGGCAGCCCGGGACCGGGGAGCTGTTTTTT. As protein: CATVGQPGTGELFF.

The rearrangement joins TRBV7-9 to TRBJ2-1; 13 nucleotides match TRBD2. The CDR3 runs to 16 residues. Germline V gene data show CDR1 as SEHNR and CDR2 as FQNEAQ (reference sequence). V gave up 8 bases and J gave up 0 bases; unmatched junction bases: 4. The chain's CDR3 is CASPTSGRTSYNEQFF. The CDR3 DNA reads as TGTGCCAGCCCGACTAGCGGGAGGACCTCCTACAATGAGCAGTTCTTC.

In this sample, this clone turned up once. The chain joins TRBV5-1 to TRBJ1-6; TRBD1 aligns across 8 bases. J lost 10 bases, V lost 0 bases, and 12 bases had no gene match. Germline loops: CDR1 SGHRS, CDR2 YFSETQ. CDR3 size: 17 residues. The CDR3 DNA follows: TGCGCCAGCAGCTTGGTGGGGCAGGGGGCCTTCCACTCACCCCTCCACTTT. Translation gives CASSLVGQGAFHSPLHF.

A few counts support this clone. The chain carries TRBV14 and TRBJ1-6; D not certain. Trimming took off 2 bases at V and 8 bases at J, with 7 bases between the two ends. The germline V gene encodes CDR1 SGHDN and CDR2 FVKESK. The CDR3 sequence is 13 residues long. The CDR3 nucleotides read TGTGCCAGCAGCCAAAATATTGATTCACCCCTCCACTTT. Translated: CASSQNIDSPLHF.

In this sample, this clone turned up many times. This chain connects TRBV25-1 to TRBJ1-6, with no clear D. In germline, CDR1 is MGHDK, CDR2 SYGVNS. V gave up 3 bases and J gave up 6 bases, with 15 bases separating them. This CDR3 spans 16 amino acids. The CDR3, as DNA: TGTGCCAGCAGTGACCCACTTCAGCGAGCTAATTCACCCCTCCACTTT. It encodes CASSDPLQRANSPLHF. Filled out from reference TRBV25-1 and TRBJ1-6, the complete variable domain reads EADIYQTPRYLVIGTGKKITLECSQTMGHDKMYWYQQDPGMELHLIHYSYGVNSTEKGDLSSESTVSRIRTEHFPLTLESARPSHTSQYLCASSDPLQRANSPLHFGNGTRLTVT.

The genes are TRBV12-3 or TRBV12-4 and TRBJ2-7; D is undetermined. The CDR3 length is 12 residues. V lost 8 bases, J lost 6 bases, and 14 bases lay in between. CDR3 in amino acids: CASSRPPREQYF. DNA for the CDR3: TGTGCCAGCTCGAGGCCGCCTCGCGAGCAGTACTTC.

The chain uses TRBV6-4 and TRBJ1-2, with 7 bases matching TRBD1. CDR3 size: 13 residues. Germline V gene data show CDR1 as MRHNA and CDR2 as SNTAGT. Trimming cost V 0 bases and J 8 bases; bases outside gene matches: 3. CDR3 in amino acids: CASSDSGGKGYTF. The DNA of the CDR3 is TGTGCCAGCAGTGACTCAGGGGGCAAGGGCTACACCTTC.

This CDR3 reads CASIGTLGTEAFF. The CDR3 DNA is TGTGCCAGCATTGGGACCCTGGGGACTGAAGCTTTCTTT. This rearrangement joins TRBV6-6 to TRBJ1-1; a possible D gene is TRBD1 (5 bases). V was clipped by 7 bases and J by 5 bases, with 14 bases between them. The CDR3 loop spans 13 amino acids. CDR1 and CDR2 (germline): MNHNY, SVGAGI (reference sequence).

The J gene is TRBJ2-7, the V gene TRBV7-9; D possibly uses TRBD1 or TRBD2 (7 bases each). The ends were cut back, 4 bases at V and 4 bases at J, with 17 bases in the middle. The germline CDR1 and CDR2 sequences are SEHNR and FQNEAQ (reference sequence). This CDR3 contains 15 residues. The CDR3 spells CASSSQGGRRYEQYF. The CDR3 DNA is TGTGCCAGCAGCTCCCAGGGGGGGAGAAGGTACGAGCAGTACTTC.

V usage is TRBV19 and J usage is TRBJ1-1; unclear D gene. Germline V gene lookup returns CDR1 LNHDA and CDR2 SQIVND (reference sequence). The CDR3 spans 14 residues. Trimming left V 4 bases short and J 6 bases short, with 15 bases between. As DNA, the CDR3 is TGTGCCAGTAGTACCGGAGGTGGGAGCTCTGAAGCTTTCTTT. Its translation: CASSTGGGSSEAFF.

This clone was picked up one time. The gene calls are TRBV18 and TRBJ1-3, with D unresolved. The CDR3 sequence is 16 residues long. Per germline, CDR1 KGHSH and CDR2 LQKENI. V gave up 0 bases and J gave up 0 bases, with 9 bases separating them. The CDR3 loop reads CASSPPLVGSGNTIYF. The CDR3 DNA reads TGTGCCAGCTCACCACCGTTGGTTGGCTCTGGAAACACCATATATTTT. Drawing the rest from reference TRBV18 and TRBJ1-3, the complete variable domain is NAGVMQNPRHLVRRRGQEARLRCSPMKGHSHVYWYRQLPEEGLKFMVYLQKENIIDESGMPKERFSAEFPKEGPSILRIQQVVRGDSAAYFCASSPPLVGSGNTIYFGEGSWLTVV.

CDR3 in DNA: TGTGCCAGCAGTTACGAGAAGGGAGGGAACTATGGCTACACCTTC. Its protein is CASSYEKGGNYGYTF. The V gene is TRBV6-5, the J gene TRBJ1-2; no firm D call. This CDR3 region has 15 residues. Trimming left V 2 bases short and J 2 bases short, with 12 bases between. Germline assignment: CDR1 MNHEY and CDR2 SVGAGI.

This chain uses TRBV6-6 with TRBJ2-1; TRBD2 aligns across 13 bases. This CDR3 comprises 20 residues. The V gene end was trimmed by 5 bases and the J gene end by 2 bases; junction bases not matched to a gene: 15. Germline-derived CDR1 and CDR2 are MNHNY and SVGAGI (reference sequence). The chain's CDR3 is CASSPSLTSGRVGTYNEQFF. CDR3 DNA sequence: TGTGCCAGCAGTCCCAGCCTTACTAGCGGGAGGGTTGGGACCTACAATGAGCAGTTCTTC.

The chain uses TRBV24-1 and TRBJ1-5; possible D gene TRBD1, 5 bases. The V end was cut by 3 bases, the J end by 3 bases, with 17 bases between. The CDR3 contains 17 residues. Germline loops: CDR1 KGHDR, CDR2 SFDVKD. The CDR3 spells CATSDPQEGAPNQPQHF. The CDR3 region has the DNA TGTGCCACCAGTGATCCACAGGAAGGGGCCCCCAATCAGCCCCAGCATTTT.

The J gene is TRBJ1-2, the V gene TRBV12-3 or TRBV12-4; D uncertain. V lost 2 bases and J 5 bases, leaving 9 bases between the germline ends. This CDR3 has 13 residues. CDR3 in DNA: TGTGCCAGCAGTTTACCCCGTGGGTATGGCTACACCTTC. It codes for CASSLPRGYGYTF.

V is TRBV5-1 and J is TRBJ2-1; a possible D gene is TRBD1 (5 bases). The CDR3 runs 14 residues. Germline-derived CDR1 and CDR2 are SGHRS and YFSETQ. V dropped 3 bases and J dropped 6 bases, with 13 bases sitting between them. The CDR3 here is CASSSPRGLNEQFF. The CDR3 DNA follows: TGCGCCAGCAGCTCTCCTAGGGGCCTCAATGAGCAGTTCTTC.

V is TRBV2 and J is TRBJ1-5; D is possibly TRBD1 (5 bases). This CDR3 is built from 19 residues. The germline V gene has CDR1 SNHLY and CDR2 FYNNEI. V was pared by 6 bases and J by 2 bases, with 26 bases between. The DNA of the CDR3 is TGTGCCAGCAGCCAAAGACCTGGGGCACTTGAATCAGGCAATCAGCCCCAGCATTTT. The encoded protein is CASSQRPGALESGNQPQHF.

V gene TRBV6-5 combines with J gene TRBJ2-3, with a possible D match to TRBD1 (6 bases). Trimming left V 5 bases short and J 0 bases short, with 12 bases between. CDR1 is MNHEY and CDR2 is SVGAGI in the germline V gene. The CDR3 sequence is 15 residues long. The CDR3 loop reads CASSSRTASTDTQYF. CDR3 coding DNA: TGTGCCAGCAGTAGCCGGACAGCTAGCACAGATACGCAGTATTTT.

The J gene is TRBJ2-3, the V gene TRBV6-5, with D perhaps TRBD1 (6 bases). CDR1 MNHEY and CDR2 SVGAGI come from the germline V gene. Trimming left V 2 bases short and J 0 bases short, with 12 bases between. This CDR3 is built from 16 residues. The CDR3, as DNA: TGTGCCAGCAGTTACCGGACAGTCCCTAGCACAGATACGCAGTATTTT. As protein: CASSYRTVPSTDTQYF.

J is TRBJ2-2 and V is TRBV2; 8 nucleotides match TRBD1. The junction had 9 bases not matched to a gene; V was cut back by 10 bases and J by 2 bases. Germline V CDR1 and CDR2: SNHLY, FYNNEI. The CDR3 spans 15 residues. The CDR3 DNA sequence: TGTGCCACTGAACCGGGACAGGCCAACACCGGGGAGCTGTTTTTT. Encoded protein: CATEPGQANTGELFF.

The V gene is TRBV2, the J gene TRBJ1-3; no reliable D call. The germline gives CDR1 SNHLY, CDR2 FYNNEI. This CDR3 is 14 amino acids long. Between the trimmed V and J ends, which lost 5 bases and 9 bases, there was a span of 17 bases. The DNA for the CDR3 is TGTGCCAGCAGTTCCTCCGGGCCAGCCGCCACCATATATTTT. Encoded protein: CASSSSGPAATIYF.

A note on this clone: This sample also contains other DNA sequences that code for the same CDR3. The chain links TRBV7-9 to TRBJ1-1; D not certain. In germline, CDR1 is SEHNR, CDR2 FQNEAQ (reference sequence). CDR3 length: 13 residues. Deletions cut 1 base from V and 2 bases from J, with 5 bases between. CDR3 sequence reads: CASSLEANTEAFF. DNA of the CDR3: TGTGCCAGCAGCTTAGAGGCTAACACTGAAGCTTTCTTT.

CDR3 bases: TGTGCCAGCAGGGCCGACAGGGGCACCTCCTACGAGCAGTACTTC. It is translated as CASRADRGTSYEQYF. This chain connects TRBV6-5 to TRBJ2-7; the match to TRBD1 covers 8 bases. The CDR3 consists of 15 residues. The V segment lost 6 bases and the J segment 0 bases; nucleotides outside the gene matches: 7. Per the germline V gene, CDR1 is MNHEY and CDR2 is SVGAGI.

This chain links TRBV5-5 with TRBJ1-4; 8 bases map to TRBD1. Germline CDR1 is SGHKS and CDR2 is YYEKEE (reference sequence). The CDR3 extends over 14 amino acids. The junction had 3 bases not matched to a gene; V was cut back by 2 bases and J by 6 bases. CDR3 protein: CASSFTGGYEKLFF. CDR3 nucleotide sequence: TGTGCCAGCAGCTTTACAGGGGGTTATGAAAAACTGTTTTTT.

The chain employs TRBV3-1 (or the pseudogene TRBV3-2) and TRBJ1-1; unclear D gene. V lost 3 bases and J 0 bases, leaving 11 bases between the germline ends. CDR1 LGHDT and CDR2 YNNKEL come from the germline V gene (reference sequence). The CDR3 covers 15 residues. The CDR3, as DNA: TGTGCCAGCAGCCACTCGGGAGGGTTGAACACTGAAGCTTTCTTT. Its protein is CASSHSGGLNTEAFF.

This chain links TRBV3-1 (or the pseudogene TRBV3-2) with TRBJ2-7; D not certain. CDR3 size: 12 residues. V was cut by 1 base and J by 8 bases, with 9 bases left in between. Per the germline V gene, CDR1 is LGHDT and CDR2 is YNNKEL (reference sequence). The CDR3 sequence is CASSQGTAKQYF. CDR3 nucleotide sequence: TGTGCCAGCAGCCAAGGTACAGCGAAGCAGTACTTC.